This T cell receptor beta chain was identified during a study of T cell repertoires in cytomegalovirus infection. Whole-study results and caveats: Cumulative public TCR beta family frequency identified carriers of CMV plus the relevant HLA. In two of eight donors, the top clonotype was HLA-C-restricted CMV-specific.

Trimming removed 4 bases from V and 7 bases from J, with 20 bases in between. CDR1 is MDHEN, CDR2 SYDVKM, per germline. The CDR3 has 16 amino acids. This clonotype has only a few counts. The antigen remains unidentified. One entry per CDR3 protein results from TCRdb running MiXCR on the reads. The data show 250,000 to 350,000 distinct CDR3 sequences, about 23% seen once. Sequencing was done on a sample of PBMCs. The sequence derives from a human donor in good health (CMV status not recorded). Some clones in this sample may be carry-over from other donors' samples. The V call is TRBV28, the J call TRBJ1-5, with D unresolved. CDR3 nucleotides: TGTGCCAGCAGTTCCCCCCGACGGCCGGAAGAGCAGCCCCAGCATTTT. It is translated as CASSSPRRPEEQPQHF. The whole variable domain, filled in from reference TRBV28 and TRBJ1-5, reads DVKVTQSSRYLVKRTGEKVFLECVQDMDHENMFWYRQDPGLGLRLIYFSYDVKMKEKGDIPEGYSVSREKKERFSLILESASTNQTSMYLCASSSPRRPEEQPQHFGDGTRLSIL.